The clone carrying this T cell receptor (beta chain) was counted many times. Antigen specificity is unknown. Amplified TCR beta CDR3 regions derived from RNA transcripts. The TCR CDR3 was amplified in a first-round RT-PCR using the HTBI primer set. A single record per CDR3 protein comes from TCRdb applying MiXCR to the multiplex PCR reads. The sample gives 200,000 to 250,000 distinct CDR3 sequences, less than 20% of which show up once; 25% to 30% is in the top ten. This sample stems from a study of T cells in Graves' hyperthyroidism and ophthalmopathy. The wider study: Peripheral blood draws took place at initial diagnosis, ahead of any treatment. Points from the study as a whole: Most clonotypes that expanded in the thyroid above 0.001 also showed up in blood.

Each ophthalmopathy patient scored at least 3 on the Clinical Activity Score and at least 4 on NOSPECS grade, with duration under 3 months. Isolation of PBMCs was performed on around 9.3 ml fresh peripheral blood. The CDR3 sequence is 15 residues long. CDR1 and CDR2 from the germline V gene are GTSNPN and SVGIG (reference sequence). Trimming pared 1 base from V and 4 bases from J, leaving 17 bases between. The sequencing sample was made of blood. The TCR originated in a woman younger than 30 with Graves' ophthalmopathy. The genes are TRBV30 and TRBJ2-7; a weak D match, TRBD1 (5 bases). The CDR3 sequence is CAWSEQGAAKYEQYF. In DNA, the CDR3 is TGTGCCTGGAGTGAACAAGGGGCCGCGAAGTACGAGCAGTACTTC.